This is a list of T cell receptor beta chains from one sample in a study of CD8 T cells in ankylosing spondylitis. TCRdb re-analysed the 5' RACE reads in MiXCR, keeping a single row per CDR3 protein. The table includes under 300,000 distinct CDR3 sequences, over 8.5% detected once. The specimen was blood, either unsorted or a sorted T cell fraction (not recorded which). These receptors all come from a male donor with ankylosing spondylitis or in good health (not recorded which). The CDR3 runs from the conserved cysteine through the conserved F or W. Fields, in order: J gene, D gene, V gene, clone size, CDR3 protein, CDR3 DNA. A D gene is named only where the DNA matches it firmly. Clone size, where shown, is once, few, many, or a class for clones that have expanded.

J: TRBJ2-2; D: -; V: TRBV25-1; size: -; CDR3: CASSEGMGTGELFF; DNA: TGTGCCAGCAGTGAAGGGATGGGAACCGGGGAGCTGTTTTTT
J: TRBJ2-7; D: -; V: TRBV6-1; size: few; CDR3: CASSEEWTPGSEQYF; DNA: TGTGCCAGCAGTGAAGAGTGGACCCCGGGATCCGAGCAGTACTTC
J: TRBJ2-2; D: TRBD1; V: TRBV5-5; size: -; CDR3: CASSPGTGNMDTGELFF; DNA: TGTGCCAGCAGCCCCGGGACAGGGAATATGGACACCGGGGAGCTGTTTTTT
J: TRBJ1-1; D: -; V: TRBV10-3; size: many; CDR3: CAISVAEGTEAFF; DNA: TGTGCCATCAGCGTGGCGGAAGGGACTGAAGCTTTCTTT
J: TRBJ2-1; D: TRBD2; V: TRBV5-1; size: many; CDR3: CASSMGLADEQFF; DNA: TGCGCCAGCAGCATGGGACTAGCAGATGAGCAGTTCTTC
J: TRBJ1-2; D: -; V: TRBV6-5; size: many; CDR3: CASSYSIRVGDYGYTF; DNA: TGTGCCAGCAGTTACTCGATTCGGGTTGGGGACTATGGCTACACCTTC
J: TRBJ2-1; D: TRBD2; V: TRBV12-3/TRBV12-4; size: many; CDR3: CASSFPPSGLGDEQFF; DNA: TGTGCCAGCAGTTTCCCACCTAGCGGTTTAGGAGATGAGCAGTTCTTC
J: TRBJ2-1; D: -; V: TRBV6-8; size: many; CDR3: CASSPAGQFF; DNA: TGTGCCAGCAGTCCCGCTGGGCAGTTCTTC
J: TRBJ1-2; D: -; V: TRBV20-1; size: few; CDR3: CSASRAYGYTF; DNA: TGCAGTGCTAGCAGGGCGTATGGCTACACCTTC
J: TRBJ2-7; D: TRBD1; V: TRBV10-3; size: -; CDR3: CAMGQGSYEQYF; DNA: TGTGCCATGGGACAGGGGTCCTACGAGCAGTACTTC
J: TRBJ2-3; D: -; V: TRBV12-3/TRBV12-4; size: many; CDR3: CASSRTGTQYF; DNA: TGTGCCAGCAGTAGAACCGGTACGCAGTATTTT
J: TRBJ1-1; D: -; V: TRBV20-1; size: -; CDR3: CSAVRPTENTEAFF; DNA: TGCAGTGCGGTCCGGCCGACAGAGAACACTGAAGCTTTCTTT
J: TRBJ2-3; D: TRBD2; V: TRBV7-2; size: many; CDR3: CASNLAGGGGTDTQYF; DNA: TGTGCCAGCAATCTAGCGGGGGGGGGAGGCACAGATACGCAGTATTTT
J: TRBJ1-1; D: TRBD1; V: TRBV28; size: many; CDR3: CASRSGGDRSIGNTEAFF; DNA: TGTGCCAGCAGGTCAGGGGGCGACAGGTCGATCGGGAACACTGAAGCTTTCTTT
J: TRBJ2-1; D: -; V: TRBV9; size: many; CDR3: CASSVGQGEGEQFF; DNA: TGTGCCAGCAGCGTAGGTCAGGGTGAGGGTGAGCAGTTCTTC
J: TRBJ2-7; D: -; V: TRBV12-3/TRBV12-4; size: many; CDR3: CASSLRAYEQYF; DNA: TGTGCCAGCAGTTTGAGGGCCTACGAGCAGTACTTC
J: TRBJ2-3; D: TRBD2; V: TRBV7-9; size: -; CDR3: CASSSPLAGGPDTQYF; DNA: TGTGCCAGCAGCTCCCCCCTAGCGGGGGGACCAGATACGCAGTATTTT
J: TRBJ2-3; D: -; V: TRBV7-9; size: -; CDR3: CASSLLRSQYF; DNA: TGTGCCAGCAGCTTACTAAGATCGCAGTATTTT
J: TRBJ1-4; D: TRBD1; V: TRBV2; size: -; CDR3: CASTPRGPGEKLFF; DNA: TGTGCCAGCACACCCAGGGGGCCGGGAGAAAAACTGTTTTTT
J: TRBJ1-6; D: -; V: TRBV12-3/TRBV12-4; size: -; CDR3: CASSLQEMNSPLHF; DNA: TGTGCCAGCAGTTTGCAGGAGATGAATTCACCCCTCCACTTT
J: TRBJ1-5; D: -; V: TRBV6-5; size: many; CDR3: CASSWGDNQPQHF; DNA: TGTGCCAGCAGTTGGGGGGACAATCAGCCCCAGCATTTT
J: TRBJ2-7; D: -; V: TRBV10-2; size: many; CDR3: CASLGLGHEQYF; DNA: TGCGCCAGCCTCGGGTTAGGCCACGAGCAGTACTTC
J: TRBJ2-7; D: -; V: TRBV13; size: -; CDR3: CASSPPPPGNSYEQYF; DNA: TGTGCCAGCAGCCCGCCCCCGCCAGGGAACTCCTACGAGCAGTACTTC
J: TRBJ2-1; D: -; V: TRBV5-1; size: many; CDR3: CASSLAVQVGSYNEQFF; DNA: TGCGCCAGCAGCTTGGCCGTTCAGGTCGGCTCCTACAATGAGCAGTTCTTC
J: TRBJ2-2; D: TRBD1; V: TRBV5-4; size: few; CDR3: CASSRGDRRNTGELFF; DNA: TGTGCCAGCAGCCGAGGGGACAGGAGGAACACCGGGGAGCTGTTTTTT
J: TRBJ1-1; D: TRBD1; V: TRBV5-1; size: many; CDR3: CASRWGQGNTEAFF; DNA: TGCGCCAGCAGATGGGGACAGGGGAACACTGAAGCTTTCTTT
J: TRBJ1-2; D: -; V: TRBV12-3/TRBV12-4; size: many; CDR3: CASSGRTGGYTF; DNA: TGTGCCAGCAGTGGGAGGACGGGTGGCTACACCTTC
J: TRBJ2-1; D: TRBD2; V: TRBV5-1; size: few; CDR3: CASTPSSGGSYNEQFF; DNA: TGCGCCAGCACCCCTTCTAGCGGAGGCTCCTACAATGAGCAGTTCTTC